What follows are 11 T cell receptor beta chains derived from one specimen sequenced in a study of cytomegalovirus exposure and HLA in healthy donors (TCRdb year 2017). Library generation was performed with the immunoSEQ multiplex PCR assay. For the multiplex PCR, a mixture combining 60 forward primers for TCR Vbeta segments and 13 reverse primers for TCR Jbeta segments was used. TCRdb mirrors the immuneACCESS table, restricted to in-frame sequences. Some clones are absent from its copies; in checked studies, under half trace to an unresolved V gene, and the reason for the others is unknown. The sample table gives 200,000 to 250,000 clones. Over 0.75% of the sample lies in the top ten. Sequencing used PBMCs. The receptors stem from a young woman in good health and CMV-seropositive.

For the CDR3, the DNA is TGTGCCGCAGGCGGGGTCTCTGGAAACACCATATATTTT. Its protein is CAAGGVSGNTIYF. This chain uses TRBV28 with TRBJ1-3; D is unresolved. V lost 11 bases to trimming and J lost 0 bases, with 11 bases between them. Germline CDR1 is MDHEN and CDR2 is SYDVKM. The CDR3 is 13 residues long.

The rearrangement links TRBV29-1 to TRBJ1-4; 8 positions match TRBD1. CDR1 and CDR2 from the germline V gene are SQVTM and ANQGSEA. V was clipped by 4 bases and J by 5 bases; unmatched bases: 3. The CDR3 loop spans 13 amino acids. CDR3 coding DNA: TGCAGCGTTGCCGGGACAGGAAATGAAAAACTGTTTTTT. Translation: CSVAGTGNEKLFF.

CDR3 sequence (DNA): TGTGCCAGCGTTGATGGGACTGGGGGTTGGTATACGCAGTATTTT. Residues: CASVDGTGGWYTQYF. J is TRBJ2-3 and V is TRBV27; D might be TRBD2 (6 bases). Germline-derived CDR1 and CDR2 are MNHEY and SMNVEV (reference sequence). The CDR3 totals 15 residues. The ends were cut back, 8 bases at V and 7 bases at J, with 22 bases in the middle.

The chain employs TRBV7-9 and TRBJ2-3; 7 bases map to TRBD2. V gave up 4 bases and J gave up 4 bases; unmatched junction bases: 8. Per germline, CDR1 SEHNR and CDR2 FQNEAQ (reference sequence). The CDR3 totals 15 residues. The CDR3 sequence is CASSWGELAADTQYF. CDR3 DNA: TGTGCCAGCAGCTGGGGGGAGCTAGCGGCAGATACGCAGTATTTT.

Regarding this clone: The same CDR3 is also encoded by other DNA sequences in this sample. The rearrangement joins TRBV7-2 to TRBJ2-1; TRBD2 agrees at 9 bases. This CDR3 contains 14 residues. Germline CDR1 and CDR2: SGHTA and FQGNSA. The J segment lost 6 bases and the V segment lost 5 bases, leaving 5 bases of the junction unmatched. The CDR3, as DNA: TGTGCCAGCAGCCCGGGACTAGCCTCCAATGAGCAGTTCTTC. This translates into CASSPGLASNEQFF. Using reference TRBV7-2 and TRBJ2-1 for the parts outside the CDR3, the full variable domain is GAGVSQSPSNKVTEKGKDVELRCDPISGHTALYWYRQSLGQGLEFLIYFQGNSAPDKSGLPSDRFSAERTGGSVSTLTIQRTQQEDSAVYLCASSPGLASNEQFFGPGTRLTVL.

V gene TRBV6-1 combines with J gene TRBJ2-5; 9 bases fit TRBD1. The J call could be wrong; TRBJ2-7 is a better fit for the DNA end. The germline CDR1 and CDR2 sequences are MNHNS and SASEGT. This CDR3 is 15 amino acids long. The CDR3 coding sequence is TGTGCCAGCATGAACAGGGGGCAGGTCACCTACGAGCAGTACTTC. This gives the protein CASMNRGQVTYEQYF.

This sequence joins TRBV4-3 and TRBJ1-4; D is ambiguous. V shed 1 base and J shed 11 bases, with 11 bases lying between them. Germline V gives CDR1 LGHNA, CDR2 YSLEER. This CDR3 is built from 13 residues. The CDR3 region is CASSQAEGLKLFF. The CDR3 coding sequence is TGCGCCAGCAGCCAAGCGGAGGGTTTGAAACTGTTTTTT.

CDR3 sequence: CASSQGGTGAETQYF. In nucleotides, the CDR3 is TGTGCCAGCAGCCAGGGGGGGACAGGGGCAGAGACCCAGTACTTC. This chain connects TRBV11-2 to TRBJ2-5; 10 bases map to TRBD1. V gave up 5 bases and J gave up 4 bases; unmatched junction bases: 7. The CDR3 is made up of 15 amino acids. From germline, CDR1 is SGHAT and CDR2 FQNNGV.

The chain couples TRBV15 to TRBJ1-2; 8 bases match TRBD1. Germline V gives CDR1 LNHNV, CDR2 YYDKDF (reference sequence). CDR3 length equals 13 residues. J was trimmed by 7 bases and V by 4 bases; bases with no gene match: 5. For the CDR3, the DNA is TGTGCCACCAGCATGGGACAGGCCTTTGGCTACACCTTC. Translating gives CATSMGQAFGYTF. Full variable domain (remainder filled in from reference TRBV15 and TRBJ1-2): DAMVIQNPRYQVTQFGKPVTLSCSQTLNHNVMYWYQQKSSQAPKLLFHYYDKDFNNEADTPDNFQSRRPNTSFCFLDIRSPGLGDTAMYLCATSMGQAFGYTFGSGTRLTVV.

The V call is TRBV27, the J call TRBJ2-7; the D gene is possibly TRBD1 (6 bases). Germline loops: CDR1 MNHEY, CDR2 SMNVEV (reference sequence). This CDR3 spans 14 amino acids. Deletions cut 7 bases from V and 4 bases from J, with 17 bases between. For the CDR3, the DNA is TGTGCCAGCATGCTGTATGGGGGCCGTTACGAGCAGTACTTC. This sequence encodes CASMLYGGRYEQYF.

The CDR3 loop is CASSLFSGGHNEQFF. The CDR3 DNA follows: TGTGCCAGCAGCTTATTCAGCGGGGGTCACAATGAGCAGTTCTTC. The chain joins TRBV5-4 to TRBJ2-1, with TRBD2 matching 8 bases. Germline assignment: CDR1 SGHNT and CDR2 YYREEE (reference sequence). V shed 2 bases and J 5 bases; nucleotides not matched to a gene: 6. CDR3 length: 15 amino acids.